These T cell receptor beta chains were read from a single sample in a study of T cell therapy after organ transplantation. Generated by immunoSEQ multiplex PCR, the TCRdb table keeps only in-frame clones and is missing some. The sample records 45,000 to 60,000 clones, about 95% being singletons. For these TCRs, the target antigens are not known. Here the sequenced sample was CD8+ T cells from blood, taken before autologous CMV-specific T cell therapy. The receptor source for this set is a human patient who had received a solid organ transplant and had CMV disease. Each CDR3 is given with its conserved first and last residue. D genes are given only for firm matches. Expanded clones get a size class; other rows say once, few or many, or leave the size out.

d_call,clone_size,v_call,j_call,cdr3_aa,cdr3_nt
.,.,TRBV14,TRBJ2-2,CASSHVANTGELFF,TGTGCCAGCAGCCACGTCGCGAACACCGGGGAGCTGTTTTTT
.,.,TRBV7-9,TRBJ2-5,CASSGVKDWRETQYF,TGTGCCAGCAGCGGCGTCAAGGATTGGCGAGAGACCCAGTACTTC
TRBD2,.,TRBV6-6,TRBJ2-2,CASSGTSGNTGELFF,TGTGCCAGCAGTGGGACTAGCGGGAACACCGGGGAGCTGTTTTTT
TRBD1,.,TRBV12-5,TRBJ2-2,CASGPVPGTGETGELFF,TGTGCTAGTGGTCCGGTACCCGGGACAGGGGAAACCGGGGAGCTGTTTTTT
.,.,TRBV4-3,TRBJ2-7,CASSQATLDEQYF,TGCGCCAGCAGCCAAGCAACTCTGGACGAGCAGTACTTC
.,.,TRBV27,TRBJ2-3,CASSWGVGAHGDTQYF,TGTGCCAGCAGTTGGGGGGTAGGAGCCCACGGAGATACGCAGTATTTT
.,.,TRBV27,TRBJ1-5,CASSLLGRSDQPQHF,TGTGCCAGCAGTCTACTGGGGAGGTCCGATCAGCCCCAGCATTTT
.,.,TRBV9,TRBJ1-1,CASSEGSMAEAFF,TGTGCCAGCTCGGAGGGTTCAATGGCTGAAGCTTTCTTT
TRBD1,.,TRBV2,TRBJ1-2,CASSERVGGQGANGYTF,TGTGCCAGCAGTGAAAGAGTCGGCGGGCAGGGGGCTAATGGCTACACCTTC
.,once,TRBV6-5,TRBJ1-5,CASSYEGRSNQPQHF,TGTGCCAGCAGTTACGAGGGACGGAGCAATCAGCCCCAGCATTTT
.,.,TRBV6-9,TRBJ1-5,CASSEWAHSNQPQHF,TGTGCCAGCAGTGAGTGGGCCCATAGCAATCAGCCCCAGCATTTT
.,once,TRBV7-9,TRBJ1-1,CASSLEARPLSEAFF,TGTGCCAGCAGCTTAGAGGCCAGGCCACTCTCTGAAGCTTTCTTT
.,.,TRBV27,TRBJ2-1,CASSLRPRGNEQFF,TGTGCCAGCAGTTTGAGACCGCGGGGCAATGAGCAGTTCTTC
.,.,TRBV30,TRBJ2-7,CAWSVGGGSYEQYF,TGTGCCTGGAGTGTAGGGGGGGGATCCTACGAGCAGTACTTC
.,once,TRBV19,TRBJ1-1,CASSIPEGDTEAFF,TGTGCCAGTAGTATCCCCGAGGGGGACACTGAAGCTTTCTTT
.,.,TRBV2,TRBJ2-2,CASSEAGELFF,TGTGCCAGCAGTGAGGCCGGGGAGCTGTTTTTT
.,.,TRBV25-1,TRBJ1-1,CASSRSIEAFF,TGTGCCAGCAGTAGGTCAATTGAAGCTTTCTTT
.,.,TRBV15,TRBJ2-7,CATSRPGHPYEQYF,TGTGCCACCAGCAGACCGGGACACCCGTACGAGCAGTACTTC
.,.,TRBV6-1,TRBJ1-1,CAGARDENTEAFF,TGTGCCGGGGCTAGGGACGAGAACACTGAAGCTTTCTTT
TRBD1,.,TRBV4-3,TRBJ1-1,CASSQDAGTGGWTEAFF,TGCGCCAGCAGCCAAGATGCTGGGACAGGGGGTTGGACTGAAGCTTTCTTT
TRBD2,.,TRBV7-3,TRBJ2-3,CASSWAGGSTDTQYF,TGTGCCAGCAGCTGGGCGGGAGGAAGCACAGATACGCAGTATTTT
.,.,TRBV6-5,TRBJ2-1,CASSYSEWEYNEQFF,TGTGCCAGCAGTTACTCTGAGTGGGAATACAATGAGCAGTTCTTC
.,.,TRBV2,TRBJ2-5,CASSERGGLRETQYF,TGTGCCAGCAGTGAACGCGGAGGGCTCCGGGAGACCCAGTACTTC